The rows below give T cell receptor beta chains drawn from one sample of a study of CD8 T cells in Susac syndrome. TCRdb ran MiXCR on the immunoSEQ multiplex PCR reads and lists one entry per CDR3 protein. The sample contains under 550,000 distinct CDR3 sequences, more than 70% of which appear only once. Sequencing used CD8+ T cells from PBMCs. The origin of the receptors is a human donor with multiple sclerosis. The CDR3 runs from the conserved cysteine through the conserved F or W. D genes are given only for firm matches. Rows give clone size only sometimes, using once, few, many, or a class for an expanded clone.

>TRBV5-5|TRBJ2-3|once|NA|14
CASSSPGVTDTQYF
TGTGCCAGCAGCTCGCCCGGGGTCACAGATACGCAGTATTTT
>TRBV7-8|TRBJ2-7|NA|TRBD1|15
CASSLVEQGAYEQYF
TGTGCCAGCAGCTTAGTGGAACAGGGGGCCTACGAGCAGTACTTC
>TRBV13|TRBJ2-3|NA|NA|12
CASSSFGDTQYF
TGTGCCAGCAGCTCCTTTGGAGATACGCAGTATTTT
>TRBV27|TRBJ1-1|NA|NA|12
CASSPDGAEAFF
TGTGCCAGCAGTCCCGATGGCGCTGAAGCTTTCTTT
>TRBV5-1|TRBJ2-1|NA|TRBD1|13
CASSLEGAYEQFF
TGCGCCAGCAGCTTGGAGGGGGCATATGAGCAGTTCTTC
>TRBV4-1|TRBJ2-2|once|NA|14
CASSQLGTTGELFF
TGCGCCAGCAGCCAATTGGGAACCACCGGGGAGCTGTTTTTT
>TRBV29-1|TRBJ1-1|NA|NA|14
CSVDYFAGNTEAFF
TGCAGCGTTGATTATTTTGCCGGTAACACTGAAGCTTTCTTT
>TRBV12-3/TRBV12-4|TRBJ2-7|NA|TRBD2|15
CASSFNSGSPYEQYF
TGTGCCAGCAGTTTTAATAGCGGGAGTCCCTACGAGCAGTACTTC
>TRBV4-1|TRBJ1-1|NA|NA|14
CASSQGAGNMLAFF
TGCGCCAGCAGCCAGGGGGCAGGGAATATGTTAGCTTTCTTT
>TRBV4-1|TRBJ1-1|NA|NA|15
CASSQYGTTNTEAFF
TGCGCCAGCAGCCAATACGGGACAACGAACACTGAAGCTTTCTTT
>TRBV5-5|TRBJ2-3|NA|TRBD2|18
CASSLRLAGGFSTDTQYF
TGTGCCAGCAGCTTGAGACTAGCGGGGGGTTTTAGCACAGATACGCAGTATTTT
>TRBV28|TRBJ2-7|NA|NA|15
CASSLPGTYAYEQYF
TGTGCCAGCAGTTTACCCGGGACTTATGCCTACGAGCAGTACTTC
>TRBV11-2|TRBJ2-1|NA|TRBD1|14
CASSGGTGLNEQFF
TGTGCCAGCAGCGGAGGGACAGGTTTGAACGAGCAGTTCTTC
>TRBV27|TRBJ1-6|once|NA|14
CASSITGIRGPLHF
TGTGCCAGCAGCATCACAGGGATTCGGGGCCCCCTCCACTTT
>TRBV10-3|TRBJ1-4|once|NA|14
CAISDPGFNEKLFF
TGTGCCATCAGTGATCCGGGGTTTAATGAAAAACTGTTTTTT
>TRBV5-5|TRBJ1-2|NA|TRBD1|15
CASSLVSGTDYGYTF
TGTGCCAGCAGCTTGGTATCTGGGACAGACTATGGCTACACCTTC
>TRBV5-1|TRBJ1-1|NA|TRBD1|17
CASSLVAGTGPDTEAFF
TGCGCCAGCAGCTTGGTCGCGGGGACAGGACCCGACACTGAAGCTTTCTTT
>TRBV27|TRBJ1-6|NA|NA|13
CASSPGGGSPLHF
TGTGCCAGCAGCCCCGGCGGAGGTTCACCCCTCCACTTT
>TRBV9|TRBJ2-1|NA|NA|13
CASSLTGIDEQFF
TGTGCCAGCAGCTTAACAGGGATTGATGAGCAGTTCTTC
>TRBV29-1|TRBJ1-2|NA|TRBD1|14
CSVGPGQSNYGYTF
TGCAGCGTTGGACCGGGACAGTCTAACTATGGCTACACCTTC
>TRBV25-1|TRBJ2-3|NA|TRBD2|16
CASSERTSGSTDTQYF
TGTGCCAGCAGTGAAAGGACTAGCGGGAGCACAGATACGCAGTATTTT
>TRBV6-1|TRBJ2-7|NA|TRBD2|14
CASKGGPESYEQYF
TGTGCCAGCAAGGGAGGGCCCGAGTCCTACGAGCAGTACTTC
>TRBV6-2/TRBV6-3|TRBJ2-2|NA|NA|14
CASLPFRATGELFF
TGTGCCAGCCTTCCTTTCAGAGCAACCGGGGAGCTGTTTTTT
>TRBV4-1|TRBJ2-7|NA|NA|15
CASSQEFDTAYEQYF
TGCGCCAGCAGCCAAGAGTTCGACACCGCCTACGAGCAGTACTTC
>TRBV7-8|TRBJ2-5|few|NA|13
CASSTTKGETQYF
TGTGCCAGCAGCACAACAAAGGGGGAGACCCAGTACTTC
>TRBV5-1|TRBJ1-1|once|TRBD1|16
CASSLLGQGSNTEAFF
TGCGCCAGCAGCTTGTTAGGACAGGGATCGAACACTGAAGCTTTCTTT
>TRBV3-1|TRBJ2-7|NA|NA|12
CASSPPGVVQYF
TGTGCCAGCAGCCCCCCAGGGGTGGTGCAGTACTTC
>TRBV9|TRBJ2-3|NA|NA|15
CASSVASVHTDTQYF
TGTGCCAGCAGCGTAGCTAGCGTTCACACAGATACGCAGTATTTT
>TRBV27|TRBJ2-1|NA|NA|16
CASSLAPRSGRDEQFF
TGTGCCAGCAGTTTGGCCCCCAGAAGCGGGCGAGATGAGCAGTTCTTC
>TRBV19|TRBJ1-2|NA|NA|15
CASSIGEPGMGGYTF
TGTGCCAGTAGTATAGGAGAGCCAGGGATGGGCGGCTACACCTTC